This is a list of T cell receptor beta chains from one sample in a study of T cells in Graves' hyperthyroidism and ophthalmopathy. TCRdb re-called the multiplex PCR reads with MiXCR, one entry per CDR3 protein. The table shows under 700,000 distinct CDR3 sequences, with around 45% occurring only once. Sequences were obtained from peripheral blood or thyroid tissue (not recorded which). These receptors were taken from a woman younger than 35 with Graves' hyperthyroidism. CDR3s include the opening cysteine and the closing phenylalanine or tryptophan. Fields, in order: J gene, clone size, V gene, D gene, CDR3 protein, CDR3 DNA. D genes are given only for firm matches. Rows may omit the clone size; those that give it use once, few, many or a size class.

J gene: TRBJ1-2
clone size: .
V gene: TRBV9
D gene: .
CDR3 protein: CASSELGGALYGYTF
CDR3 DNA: TGTGCCAGCAGTGAATTGGGGGGAGCACTCTATGGCTACACCTTC

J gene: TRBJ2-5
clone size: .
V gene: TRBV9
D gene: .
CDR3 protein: CASCLGQGQETQYF
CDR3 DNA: TGTGCCAGCTGTTTGGGGCAGGGACAAGAGACCCAGTACTTC

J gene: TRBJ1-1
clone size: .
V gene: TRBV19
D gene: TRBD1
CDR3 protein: CASSIWDSGTEAFF
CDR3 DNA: TGTGCCAGTAGTATCTGGGACAGTGGGACTGAAGCTTTCTTT

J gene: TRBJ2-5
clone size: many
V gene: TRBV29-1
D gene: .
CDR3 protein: CSLPSSETQYF
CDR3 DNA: TGCAGCCTTCCTAGTTCAGAGACCCAGTACTTC

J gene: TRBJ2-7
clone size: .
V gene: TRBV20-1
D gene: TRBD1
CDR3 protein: CSARGTGGFLHEQYF
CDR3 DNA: TGCAGTGCTAGAGGGACAGGGGGGTTTCTCCACGAGCAGTACTTC

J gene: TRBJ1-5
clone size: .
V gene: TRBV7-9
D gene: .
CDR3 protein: CASSLDRAGYQPQHF
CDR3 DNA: TGTGCCAGCAGCTTAGACAGGGCAGGGTATCAGCCCCAGCATTTT

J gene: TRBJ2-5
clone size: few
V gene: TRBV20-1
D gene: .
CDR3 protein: CSATDENQETQYF
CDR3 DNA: TGCAGTGCTACAGACGAGAACCAAGAGACCCAGTACTTC

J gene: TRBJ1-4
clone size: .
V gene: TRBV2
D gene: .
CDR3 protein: CASSLEGREKLFF
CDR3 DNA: TGTGCCAGCAGTCTGGAGGGAAGAGAAAAACTGTTTTTT

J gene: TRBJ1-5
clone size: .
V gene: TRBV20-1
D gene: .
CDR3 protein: CSARGAGRSNQPQHF
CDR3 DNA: TGCAGTGCTAGAGGGGCTGGGCGTAGCAATCAGCCCCAGCATTTT

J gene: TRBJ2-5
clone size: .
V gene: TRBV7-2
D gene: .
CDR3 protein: CASSQEGPQETQYF
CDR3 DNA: TGTGCCAGCAGCCAGGAGGGCCCTCAAGAGACCCAGTACTTC

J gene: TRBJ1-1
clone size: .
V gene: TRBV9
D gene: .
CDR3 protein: CASSVGQIANGEAFF
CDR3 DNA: TGTGCCAGCAGCGTAGGACAGATAGCTAATGGTGAAGCTTTCTTT

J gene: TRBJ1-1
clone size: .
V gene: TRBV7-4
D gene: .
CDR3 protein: CASSLVWWGLNTEAFF
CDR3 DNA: TGTGCCAGCAGCTTAGTATGGTGGGGATTGAACACTGAAGCTTTCTTT

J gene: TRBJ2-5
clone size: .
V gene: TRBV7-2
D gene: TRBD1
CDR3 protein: CASSSRGQGPGETQYF
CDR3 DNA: TGTGCCAGCAGCTCGCGCGGACAGGGCCCGGGCGAGACCCAGTACTTC

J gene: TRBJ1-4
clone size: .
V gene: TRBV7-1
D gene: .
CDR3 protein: CASSPAPGTDNEKLFF
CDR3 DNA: TGTGCCAGCAGCCCCGCGCCCGGGACGGATAATGAAAAACTGTTTTTT

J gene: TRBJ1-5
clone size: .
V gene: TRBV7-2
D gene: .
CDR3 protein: CASSLDGQETQHF
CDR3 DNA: TGTGCCAGCAGCTTAGACGGACAAGAGACCCAGCATTTT

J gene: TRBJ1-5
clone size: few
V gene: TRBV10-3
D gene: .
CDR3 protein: CAISELEGGINQPQHF
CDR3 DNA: TGTGCCATCAGTGAGTTGGAAGGGGGTATTAATCAGCCCCAGCATTTT

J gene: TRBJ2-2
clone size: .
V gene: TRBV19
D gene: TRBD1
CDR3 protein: CASRGQRNTGELFF
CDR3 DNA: TGTGCCAGTAGGGGACAGCGGAACACCGGGGAGCTGTTTTTT